One and the same sample provided the 7 T cell receptor beta chains below, sequenced in a study of cytotoxic CD8 clonotypes in ibrutinib-treated CLL. TCRdb's copy holds only in-frame clones and misses some; the assay was immunoSEQ multiplex PCR. This table has about 140,000 clones, 70% to 85% appearing once. The sample consisted of PBMCs, taken after 12 months of ibrutinib treatment. The receptors stem from a human donor with chronic lymphocytic leukemia.

This clone has just a few counts. V usage is TRBV21-1 and J usage is TRBJ1-2. TRBV21-1 counts as a pseudogene. The CDR3 length is 11 residues. In DNA, the CDR3 is TGTGCCAGCAGCAGTAGGTATGGCTACACCTTC. This translates into CASSSRYGYTF.

This CDR3 is CASSPDREVNTEAFF. The CDR3 bases are TGTGCCAGCAGTCCCGACAGGGAGGTGAACACTGAAGCTTTCTTT. This chain joins TRBV28 and TRBJ1-1, with 7 bases matching TRBD1. The CDR3 consists of 15 residues. With V trimmed by 5 bases and J by 0 bases, 6 bases remained unmatched. Germline CDR1 is MDHEN and CDR2 is SYDVKM.

This clone was found a few times. The rearrangement joins TRBV14 to TRBJ1-6, with D uncertain. CDR1 is SGHDN, CDR2 FVKESK, per germline. V lost 1 base and J 4 bases, leaving 8 bases between the germline ends. The CDR3 runs 15 residues. CDR3 nucleotides: TGTGCCAGCAGCCAAGCGGGCCAGTATAATTCACCCCTCCACTTT. The encoded protein is CASSQAGQYNSPLHF.

This chain joins TRBV5-5 and TRBJ1-6; 11 bases are a match to TRBD1. J gave up 8 bases and V 3 bases, and 1 base lay outside the gene matches. CDR3 length: 14 residues. Per the germline V gene, CDR1 is SGHKS and CDR2 is YYEKEE (reference sequence). CDR3 region: CASSWDRGDSPLHF. The CDR3 DNA follows: TGTGCCAGCAGCTGGGACAGGGGGGATTCACCCCTCCACTTT.

This clone occurred a few times. The chain has TRBV7-8 and TRBJ2-5; the D is unclear. This CDR3 is built from 13 residues. V shed 1 base and J shed 4 bases, with 7 bases lying between them. From germline, CDR1 is SGHVS and CDR2 FQNEAQ. CDR3 sequence: CASSLEVGETQYF. CDR3 nucleotide sequence: TGTGCCAGCAGCTTAGAGGTCGGAGAGACCCAGTACTTC.

The chain joins TRBV7-2 to TRBJ2-4; D is perhaps TRBD2 (5 bases). The CDR3 spans 16 residues. From germline, CDR1 is SGHTA and CDR2 FQGNSA. Trimming stripped 3 bases from V and 2 bases from J, with 14 bases between. The CDR3 here is CASSFTKFGTKNIQYF. CDR3 coding DNA: TGTGCCAGCAGCTTCACAAAGTTCGGGACCAAAAACATTCAGTACTTC.

The chain uses TRBV19 and TRBJ2-1; D not resolved. Germline CDR1 is LNHDA and CDR2 is SQIVND (reference sequence). The CDR3 length is 11 residues. V gave up 1 base and J gave up 6 bases, with 1 base separating them. The DNA of the CDR3 is TGTGCCAGTAGTATAGGCAATGAGCAGTTCTTC. This codes for CASSIGNEQFF.